Listed below are T cell receptor beta chains from one sample, sequenced in a study of lymphopenia after photon versus proton radiotherapy. Measured with immunoSEQ multiplex PCR; TCRdb has only the in-frame clones, and not every one. Among 55,000 to 85,000 clones, about 90% were seen once, and the ten largest hold over 2%. The sequencing here drew on peripheral blood, taken from a patient treated with photon-based radiotherapy. These receptors originate from a woman in her 40s with cholangiocarcinoma. CDR3s include the opening cysteine and the closing phenylalanine or tryptophan. Not every row has a clone size; where given, it reads once, few, many or a size class.

CDR3 protein | V gene | clone size | J gene
CASSPTGTSGRETQYF | TRBV27 | once | TRBJ2-5
CASSYVGAPSTDTQYF | TRBV27 | once | TRBJ2-3
CASSLGGAQPQHF | TRBV7-6 | - | TRBJ1-5
CASSQAGGNYQETQYF | TRBV4-1 | - | TRBJ2-5
CASSDQNYEQYF | TRBV28 | once | TRBJ2-7
CASRSGTNYNEQFF | TRBV7-2 | - | TRBJ2-1
CASSSRGPNTEAFF | TRBV27 | - | TRBJ1-1
CASSESRNSDTQYF | TRBV10-1 | - | TRBJ2-3
CASSRTVTNEKLFF | TRBV5-1 | - | TRBJ1-4
CASSRDSGGTGQETQYF | TRBV2 | - | TRBJ2-5
CASSRLTGGETEAFF | TRBV19 | - | TRBJ1-1
CASGFGEHGAQYF | TRBV12-5 | - | TRBJ2-7
CASSLEGSAYEQYF | TRBV5-1 | - | TRBJ2-7
CASTLRRQGSHYGYTF | TRBV7-7 | - | TRBJ1-2
CASSLVRKLTGELFF | TRBV7-8 | - | TRBJ2-2
CSVGGGSNYGYTF | TRBV29-1 | - | TRBJ1-2
CASSYSSSNTEAFF | TRBV6-5 | once | TRBJ1-1
CATRTAGLSYNEQFF | TRBV7-8 | once | TRBJ2-1
CASSQQSLTGVQFYEQYF | TRBV4-1 | - | TRBJ2-7
CASSGTGTGGGGYTF | TRBV25-1 | - | TRBJ1-2
CASSLGQRRSYTF | TRBV28 | - | TRBJ1-2
CASSLRTGDRYEQYF | TRBV5-1 | - | TRBJ2-7
CASSPGTPYGYTF | TRBV5-1 | - | TRBJ1-2
CASSRQRTDTQYF | TRBV4-2 | - | TRBJ2-3
CASSSRGKVTEAFF | TRBV27 | - | TRBJ1-1
CASSTRGDSYGYTF | TRBV7-2 | - | TRBJ1-2
CASSLGDKGQPQHF | TRBV28 | - | TRBJ1-5
CASSEYYGTAYEQYF | TRBV6-1 | - | TRBJ2-7
CASKVDRGRNSPLHF | TRBV19 | - | TRBJ1-6
CASSRTGRGEQYF | TRBV28 | - | TRBJ2-7
CASSLVPTGEAFF | TRBV5-1 | - | TRBJ1-1
CASSHPQVPTLSGANVLTF | TRBV9 | - | TRBJ2-6
CASTPGGPTTDTQYF | TRBV6-1 | - | TRBJ2-3
CASGRDEEKLFF | TRBV2 | - | TRBJ1-4
CASRLQGTQTQYF | TRBV28 | - | TRBJ2-5
CATRLAGSSYEQYF | TRBV10-3 | - | TRBJ2-7
CASQGPYEQYF | TRBV28 | - | TRBJ2-7